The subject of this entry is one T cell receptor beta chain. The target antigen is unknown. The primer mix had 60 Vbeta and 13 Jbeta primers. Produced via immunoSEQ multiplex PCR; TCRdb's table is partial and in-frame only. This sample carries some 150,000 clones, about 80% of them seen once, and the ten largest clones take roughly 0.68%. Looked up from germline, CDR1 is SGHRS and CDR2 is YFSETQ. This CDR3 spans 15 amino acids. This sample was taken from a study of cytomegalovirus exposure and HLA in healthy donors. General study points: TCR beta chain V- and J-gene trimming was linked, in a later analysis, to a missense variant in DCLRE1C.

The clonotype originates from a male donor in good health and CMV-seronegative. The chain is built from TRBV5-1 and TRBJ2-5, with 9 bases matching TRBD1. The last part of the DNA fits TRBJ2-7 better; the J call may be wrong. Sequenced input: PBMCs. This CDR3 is CASSHRGPSSYEQYF. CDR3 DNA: TGCGCCAGCAGCCACAGGGGGCCCAGTTCCTACGAGCAGTACTTC.